One and the same sample provided the 15 T cell receptor beta chains below, sequenced in a study of blood T cell repertoires in COVID-19. The data were produced by immunoSEQ multiplex PCR, yet TCRdb's version contains in-frame clones alone and is incomplete. The table lists some 150,000 clones, roughly 80% of them singletons. The source material was peripheral blood. The source is a human donor with acute or convalescent COVID-19. The donor label of this sample is uncertain.

The gene calls are TRBV28 and TRBJ1-1; 10 nucleotides align to TRBD1. CDR1 MDHEN and CDR2 SYDVKM come from the germline V gene. V was pared by 4 bases and J by 0 bases, with 14 bases of the junction left unmatched. This CDR3 spans 19 amino acids. CDR3 region: CASSWPSGQGRNMNTEAFF. The CDR3 coding sequence is TGTGCCAGCAGTTGGCCTTCGGGACAGGGGCGGAACATGAACACTGAAGCTTTCTTT.

This chain uses TRBV19 with TRBJ1-2, with 9 bases identical to TRBD1. Trimming at V came to 6 bases and at J to 4 bases, leaving 12 bases not matched to a gene. The CDR3 is made up of 16 amino acids. Germline CDR1 LNHDA, CDR2 SQIVND (reference sequence). The CDR3 region is CASSPPPGQGFYGYTF. For the CDR3, the DNA is TGTGCCAGTAGCCCCCCCCCGGGACAGGGCTTCTATGGCTACACCTTC.

This clone has only a few counts. The chain uses TRBV18 and TRBJ2-1; 7 positions match TRBD1. Germline V gene sequence: CDR1 KGHSH, CDR2 LQKENI. This CDR3 comprises 15 residues. Unmatched junction bases numbered 6, after V lost 6 bases and J lost 1 base. CDR3 protein: CASSLSTGSYNEQFF. CDR3 coding DNA: TGTGCCAGCTCTCTTTCGACAGGGTCCTACAATGAGCAGTTCTTC.

The chain couples TRBV5-4 to TRBJ1-6; TRBD1 matches 8 bases. V lost 4 bases and J lost 10; bases outside the gene matches: 16. This CDR3 has 17 amino acids. The germline V gene has CDR1 SGHNT and CDR2 YYREEE (reference sequence). The CDR3 sequence is CASSDVPEGQAYSPLHF. The CDR3 bases are TGTGCCAGCAGCGATGTACCGGAGGGACAGGCATACTCACCCCTCCACTTT.

This clone was observed a single time. This chain connects TRBV19 to TRBJ1-2; no clear D gene. This CDR3 comprises 14 residues. Trimming removed 9 bases from V and 4 bases from J, with 18 bases in between. CDR1 and CDR2 (germline): LNHDA, SQIVND (reference sequence). CDR3 nucleotides: TGTGCCAGCGCGACTACTCCCCTCTTCTATGGCTACACCTTC. Protein sequence: CASATTPLFYGYTF.

V usage is TRBV30 and J usage is TRBJ1-2, with D uncertain. Germline-derived CDR1 and CDR2 are GTSNPN and SVGIG (reference sequence). The CDR3 has 12 amino acids. The V and J ends lost 4 bases and 9 bases respectively, with 15 bases between them. This chain's CDR3 is CAWTEGRGSYTF. The CDR3 bases are TGTGCCTGGACCGAAGGTCGAGGAAGCTACACCTTC.

This rearrangement joins TRBV18 to TRBJ2-7; TRBD2 matches 9 bases. The CDR3 spans 15 residues. V shed 3 bases and J 3 bases; nucleotides not matched to a gene: 6. Germline CDR1 reads KGHSH; CDR2 reads LQKENI. Written as DNA, the CDR3 is TGTGCCAGCTCACCCCAACTAGCGGGTTACTACGAGCAGTACTTC. The encoded protein is CASSPQLAGYYEQYF. The whole variable domain, filled in from reference TRBV18 and TRBJ2-7, reads NAGVMQNPRHLVRRRGQEARLRCSPMKGHSHVYWYRQLPEEGLKFMVYLQKENIIDESGMPKERFSAEFPKEGPSILRIQQVVRGDSAAYFCASSPQLAGYYEQYFGPGTRLTVT.

The chain couples TRBV14 to TRBJ1-1; D is unclear. The CDR3 loop spans 14 amino acids. Germline V gene sequence: CDR1 SGHDN, CDR2 FVKESK. V gave up 2 bases and J gave up 1 base, with 8 bases separating them. The CDR3 DNA follows: TGTGCCAGCAGCCAATTCTTGAGGAACACTGAAGCTTTCTTT. As protein: CASSQFLRNTEAFF.

The chain couples TRBV3-1 (or the pseudogene TRBV3-2) to TRBJ2-3; 8 bases agree with TRBD2. V was clipped by 4 bases and J by 11 bases; unmatched bases: 11. CDR3 length: 14 residues. The V gene's germline CDR1 is LGHDT and CDR2 YNNKEL (reference sequence). The CDR3 loop is CASSPGAAGAVQYF. CDR3 in DNA: TGTGCCAGCAGCCCAGGGGCAGCGGGGGCCGTGCAGTATTTT.

This clone has a single count. The germline gene is not matched at one end of the junction; a read error may be the cause. The chain combines TRBV18 with TRBJ1-4, with 11 positions matching TRBD1. The CDR3 loop spans 18 amino acids. CDR1 is KGHSH and CDR2 is LQKENI in the germline V gene. The CDR3 is CASSTPAVPGQGEEKLFF. The CDR3 region has the DNA TGTGCCAGCTCAACACCAGCTGTACCGGGACAGGGGGAAGAAAAACTGTTTTTT.

The J gene is TRBJ2-5, the V gene TRBV4-1; 7 bases are a match to TRBD1. The CDR3 totals 12 residues. V was pared by 5 bases and J by 7 bases, with 4 bases of the junction left unmatched. Germline V CDR1 and CDR2: MGHRA, YSYEKL. CDR3 amino acids: CASSTGVGTQYF. The DNA of the CDR3 is TGCGCCAGCAGCACAGGGGTGGGGACCCAGTACTTC.

The chain employs TRBV5-1 and TRBJ2-7; 7 nucleotides match TRBD2. CDR1 and CDR2 (germline): SGHRS, YFSETQ. V lost 6 bases and J lost 0; bases outside the gene matches: 12. The CDR3 has 16 residues. The CDR3 protein is CASTRGASGSSYEQYF. The CDR3 nucleotides are TGCGCCAGCACCCGGGGAGCTAGCGGTAGCTCCTACGAGCAGTACTTC.

The V call is TRBV30, the J call TRBJ2-7, with a tentative D call TRBD1 (5 bases). The germline V and J ends were trimmed by 3 bases and 4 bases, with 13 bases remaining between them. The CDR3 spans 13 residues. CDR1 is GTSNPN, CDR2 SVGIG, per germline (reference sequence). This CDR3 is CAWSGQKGYEQYF. CDR3 in DNA: TGTGCCTGGAGCGGACAAAAGGGTTACGAGCAGTACTTC.

The chain carries TRBV9 and TRBJ1-6, with D tentatively TRBD1 (5 bases). Between the trimmed V and J ends, which lost 0 bases and 10 bases, there was a span of 14 bases. CDR3 length: 15 residues. Germline V lookup: CDR1 SGDLS, CDR2 YYNGEE. The chain's CDR3 is CASSVEKGKKSPLHF. The CDR3 nucleotides are TGTGCCAGCAGCGTAGAAAAGGGGAAGAAATCACCCCTCCACTTT. The variable domain in full, completed from reference TRBV9 and TRBJ1-6, reads DSGVTQTPKHLITATGQRVTLRCSPRSGDLSVYWYQQSLDQGLQFLIQYYNGEERAKGNILERFSAQQFPDLHSELNLSSLELGDSALYFCASSVEKGKKSPLHFGNGTRLTVT.

This clone has more than one count but fewer than ten. The chain links TRBV18 to TRBJ1-2; maybe TRBD1 (5 bases). V dropped 2 bases and J dropped 6 bases, with 13 bases sitting between them. The CDR3 is 14 amino acids. In germline, CDR1 is KGHSH, CDR2 LQKENI. CDR3 residues: CASSPVTAPNGYTF. CDR3 DNA: TGTGCCAGCTCACCAGTGACAGCTCCGAATGGCTACACCTTC.